The rows below give T cell receptor beta chains drawn from one sample of a study of blood T cell repertoires in COVID-19. The data were produced by immunoSEQ multiplex PCR, yet TCRdb's version contains in-frame clones alone and is incomplete. The sample has 500,000 to 600,000 clones; 85% to 90% are singletons. Sequencing was carried out using peripheral blood. Receptor source: a woman in her forties or fifties with COVID-19, enrolled during active disease. Each CDR3 is given with its conserved first and last residue. D genes are given only for firm matches. The size of a clone is reported for some rows only, either as once, few or many, or as a class for expanded clones.

v_gene	abundance	d_gene	j_gene	len	CDR3aa	CDR3nt
TRBV7-9	.	.	TRBJ1-5	12	CASSLGGAPQHF	TGTGCCAGCAGCTTAGGGGGCGCGCCCCAGCATTTT
TRBV6-5	.	.	TRBJ2-2	13	CAAGQRNTGELFF	TGTGCCGCGGGACAGAGGAACACCGGGGAGCTGTTTTTT
TRBV6-1	.	.	TRBJ1-6	16	CASSEQGPYLRSPLHF	TGTGCCAGCAGTGAGCAGGGGCCCTACCTGAGATCACCCCTCCACTTT
TRBV7-6	once	.	TRBJ2-5	11	CASREKETQYF	TGTGCCAGCAGAGAGAAAGAGACCCAGTACTTC
TRBV5-4	.	.	TRBJ1-2	13	CASSLLGISGYTF	TGTGCCAGCAGCTTGTTGGGCATCTCGGGCTACACCTTC
TRBV19	.	.	TRBJ1-1	13	CASSIYGDTEAFF	TGTGCCAGTAGTATATACGGGGACACTGAAGCTTTCTTT
TRBV9	.	TRBD1	TRBJ2-7	14	CASSVGDRAYEQYF	TGTGCCAGCAGCGTAGGGGACAGGGCGTACGAGCAGTACTTC
TRBV12-3/TRBV12-4	.	.	TRBJ2-3	13	CASSSGSTDTQYF	TGTGCCAGCAGTTCGGGGTCCACAGATACGCAGTATTTT
TRBV7-6	once	.	TRBJ2-7	16	CASSLQSGSHPGEQYF	TGTGCCAGCAGCTTACAAAGCGGGTCCCACCCGGGGGAGCAGTACTTC
TRBV14	once	TRBD1	TRBJ1-3	14	CASRYRGTGNTIYF	TGTGCCAGCAGATACAGGGGGACTGGAAACACCATATATTTT
TRBV19	.	.	TRBJ1-2	15	CASRGGGLGLYGYTF	TGTGCCAGTAGGGGTGGAGGCCTCGGGCTCTATGGCTACACCTTC
TRBV5-6	.	.	TRBJ1-5	18	CASSRKPVGRELNQPQHF	TGTGCCAGCAGCCGAAAACCCGTCGGACGGGAACTCAATCAGCCCCAGCATTTT
TRBV7-8	.	TRBD1	TRBJ1-5	14	CASSPDRGYQPQHF	TGTGCCAGCAGCCCTGACAGGGGGTATCAGCCCCAGCATTTT
TRBV9	.	TRBD1	TRBJ1-1	15	CASSGTGRVGTEAFF	TGTGCCAGCAGCGGGACAGGGCGCGTGGGAACTGAAGCTTTCTTT
TRBV20-1	few	.	TRBJ2-3	14	CSASPEGSTDTQYF	TGCAGTGCTAGTCCGGAGGGAAGCACAGATACGCAGTATTTT
TRBV9	.	.	TRBJ1-4	14	CASSAGHANEKLFF	TGTGCCAGCAGCGCCGGACACGCTAATGAAAAACTGTTTTTT
TRBV6-1	.	TRBD1	TRBJ2-6	19	CASSAARGQTLSGANVLTF	TGTGCCAGCAGTGCCGCGAGGGGGCAAACCCTCTCTGGGGCCAACGTCCTGACTTTC
TRBV5-1	.	.	TRBJ1-4	14	CASSLGIPYEKLFF	TGCGCCAGCAGCTTGGGTATACCCTACGAAAAACTGTTTTTT
TRBV19	.	TRBD1	TRBJ1-1	17	CASSDVLTGDMNTEAFF	TGTGCCAGTAGTGATGTCCTGACAGGGGACATGAACACTGAAGCTTTCTTT
TRBV29-1	.	TRBD1	TRBJ1-5	12	CSVGRQGQPQHF	TGCAGCGTCGGCCGACAGGGGCAGCCCCAGCATTTT
TRBV19	.	.	TRBJ2-2	14	CASSISGSPGELFF	TGTGCCAGTAGTATAAGTGGGAGCCCCGGGGAGCTGTTTTTT
TRBV30	.	.	TRBJ1-2	13	CAWNSRVDYGYTF	TGTGCCTGGAACTCCAGGGTGGACTATGGCTACACCTTC
TRBV6-5	.	.	TRBJ2-7	13	CASRVQGIYEQYF	TGTGCCAGCAGAGTTCAGGGGATATACGAGCAGTACTTC
TRBV5-6	.	TRBD1	TRBJ1-1	13	CASRRDRGTEAFF	TGTGCCAGCCGTCGCGACAGGGGCACTGAAGCTTTCTTT
TRBV27	.	.	TRBJ1-2	15	CASSLMGQGRYGYTF	TGTGCCAGCAGTTTAATGGGGCAGGGTCGCTATGGCTACACCTTC
TRBV11-3	.	TRBD1	TRBJ2-7	13	CASSKDRVSEQYF	TGTGCCAGCAGCAAGGACAGGGTCTCCGAGCAGTACTTC
TRBV5-5	.	TRBD1	TRBJ2-7	15	CASSSPGTGGYEQYF	TGTGCCAGCAGCTCACCCGGGACAGGGGGGTACGAGCAGTACTTC
TRBV5-4	.	TRBD1	TRBJ1-2	14	CASSLTGDYYGYTF	TGTGCCAGCAGCTTGACAGGGGACTACTATGGCTACACCTTC
TRBV6-1	.	.	TRBJ2-3	15	CASSEWAPSPDTQYF	TGTGCCAGCAGTGAATGGGCCCCATCCCCAGATACGCAGTATTTT
TRBV5-5	.	.	TRBJ1-2	14	CASSFGHSHYGYTF	TGTGCCAGCAGCTTTGGTCACAGCCACTATGGCTACACCTTC